The subject of this entry is one T cell receptor (beta chain). Its antigen is unknown. The record originates from a study of OX40 agonist ivuxolimab in advanced cancers. About the study: Patients were given ivuxolimab, an antibody that agonizes OX40 (CD134).

Using immunoSEQ multiplex PCR, the repertoire was profiled, and TCRdb retains in-frame clones only, with some absent. The table includes approximately 65,000 clones, roughly 90% detected once. Study-wide findings and caveats: Normalized T-cell clonal expansion was also low in some nonresponders.

The V end lost 4 bases, the J end lost 2 bases, and 12 bases lay between the germline ends. CDR3 length: 15 residues. Germline V gene lookup returns CDR1 SGHTA and CDR2 FQGNSA. The specimen comprised CD4+ or CD8+ T cells sorted from blood, sampled in a trial of the OX40 agonist ivuxolimab. The receptor was isolated from an adult with an advanced solid tumor such as melanoma, head and neck, liver or kidney cancer. V gene TRBV7-2 combines with J gene TRBJ2-1; either TRBD1 or TRBD2 may fit D (6 bases each). CDR3 coding DNA: TGTGCCAGCAGCTCCCCACGGGGGCCCTACAATGAGCAGTTCTTC. This gives the protein CASSSPRGPYNEQFF.